The 16 T cell receptor beta chains below were found in one sample sequenced in a study of CD8+ T cells in alopecia areata (dated by TCRdb to 2016 to 2019). The treatment or condition label on this specimen signifies: oral pan-JAK inhibitor, 5-10 mg twice daily. Library prep was done by the immunoSEQ multiplex PCR assay. For TCR sequencing, RNA was extracted from every sample and reverse transcribed into cDNA to serve as template. Entries here come from immuneACCESS through TCRdb and include only in-frame sequences with V and J called. Some clones fail to appear in such tables; in the studies checked, an unresolved V gene covers under half of the shortfall, and the cause of the remainder is unknown. In this sample the table shows about 270,000 clones, 60% of which occur a single time. 0.8% to 1% of the sample is in the top ten clones. This specimen was CD4+ T cells sorted from blood, taken at roughly week 52, from a patient treated with tofacitinib. Receptor source: a human donor with alopecia areata.

This clone was detected only a few times. With a much larger clone just one base away, this may be a read error. The chain joins TRBV5-6 to TRBJ2-3; D is ambiguous. There are 11 residues in the CDR3. Germline CDR1 is SGHDT and CDR2 is YYEEEE. Deletions cut 2 bases from V and 2 bases from J, with 0 bases between. DNA of the CDR3: TGTGCCAGCAGCTTCACAGATACGCAGTATTTT. It yields the protein CASSFTDTQYF.

The J gene is TRBJ2-1, the V gene TRBV9; D is possibly TRBD2 (7 bases). Trimming cost V 0 bases and J 8 bases, with 18 bases left between them. This CDR3 has 16 amino acids. The germline V gene encodes CDR1 SGDLS and CDR2 YYNGEE. The DNA of the CDR3 is TGTGCCAGCAGCGTAGGTAGTCGGGGGGCCGGCGATGAGCAGTTCTTC. It encodes CASSVGSRGAGDEQFF. The full variable domain, with the rest looked up from reference TRBV9 and TRBJ2-1, is DSGVTQTPKHLITATGQRVTLRCSPRSGDLSVYWYQQSLDQGLQFLIQYYNGEERAKGNILERFSAQQFPDLHSELNLSSLELGDSALYFCASSVGSRGAGDEQFFGPGTRLTVL.

V usage is TRBV7-2 and J usage is TRBJ2-6, with D perhaps being TRBD1 or TRBD2 (6 bases each). The CDR3 is made up of 17 amino acids. The germline V and J ends were trimmed by 5 bases and 1 base, with 15 bases remaining between them. Germline V gives CDR1 SGHTA, CDR2 FQGNSA. CDR3 sequence: CASSRRGPGSGANVLTF. The CDR3 region has the DNA TGTGCCAGCAGCCGCCGGGGGCCGGGGTCTGGGGCCAACGTCCTGACTTTC.

This chain joins TRBV30 and TRBJ1-1; D is ambiguous. The CDR3 is made up of 16 amino acids. The germline CDR1 and CDR2 sequences are GTSNPN and SVGIG (reference sequence). Trimming took 4 bases from V and 5 from J, leaving 23 bases between them. The CDR3 sequence is CAWTVGFVTAGTEAFF. CDR3 bases: TGTGCCTGGACTGTGGGGTTTGTAACAGCGGGAACTGAAGCTTTCTTT.

V gene TRBV29-1 combines with J gene TRBJ2-7, with 8 bases matching TRBD1. The junction had 14 bases not matched to a gene; V was cut back by 4 bases and J by 12 bases. This CDR3 contains 13 residues. Germline CDR1 SQVTM, CDR2 ANQGSEA. The CDR3 spells CSVVQGAPRLAYF. The CDR3 DNA is TGCAGCGTTGTTCAGGGGGCCCCAAGATTGGCGTACTTC.

This chain links TRBV5-6 with TRBJ2-3; the D call may be TRBD1 or TRBD2 (5 bases each). The germline V and J ends were trimmed by 4 bases and 2 bases, with 17 bases remaining between them. The germline CDR1 and CDR2 sequences are SGHDT and YYEEEE. The CDR3 has 16 residues. The CDR3 bases are TGTGCCAGCAGCCAAGAGGGACCGAGATTCACAGATACGCAGTATTTT. Translating it yields CASSQEGPRFTDTQYF.

The chain links TRBV7-9 to TRBJ1-4; perhaps TRBD1 as D (6 bases). CDR1 SEHNR and CDR2 FQNEAQ come from the germline V gene (reference sequence). Trimming pared 6 bases from V and 5 bases from J, leaving 16 bases between. The CDR3 runs 15 residues. CDR3 loop: CASSIGAGQNEKLFF. In DNA form, the CDR3 reads TGTGCCAGCAGTATAGGAGCCGGACAGAATGAAAAACTGTTTTTT.

This sequence joins TRBV27 and TRBJ1-6, with D maybe TRBD1 (5 bases). CDR1 is MNHEY and CDR2 is SMNVEV in the germline V gene (reference sequence). The CDR3 runs to 15 residues. Trimming cost V 5 bases and J 10 bases, with 18 bases left between them. The DNA for the CDR3 is TGTGCCAGCAGTCCCGGGGTTTTGGGGCAATCACCCCTCCACTTT. This gives the protein CASSPGVLGQSPLHF.

Concerning this clone: Other DNA sequences in this sample translate to the same CDR3. This chain links TRBV15 with TRBJ1-1; no firm D call. V gave up 0 bases and J gave up 3 bases, with 5 bases separating them. The CDR3 sequence is 13 residues long. CDR1 is LNHNV, CDR2 YYDKDF, per germline (reference sequence). The CDR3 loop reads CATSRDTYTEAFF. The CDR3 DNA is TGTGCCACCAGCAGAGATACCTACACTGAAGCTTTCTTT.

This chain joins TRBV29-1 and TRBJ1-2; a possible D gene is TRBD1 (5 bases). Trimming took off 6 bases at V and 6 bases at J, with 14 bases between the two ends. Germline CDR1 and CDR2: SQVTM and ANQGSEA. The CDR3 has 12 residues. Here the CDR3 DNA reads TGCAGCGTGGGGCGAGGGGTTGATGGCTACACCTTC. This encodes CSVGRGVDGYTF.

This chain joins TRBV7-9 and TRBJ1-2; 10 positions match TRBD1. The germline V gene has CDR1 SEHNR and CDR2 FQNEAQ (reference sequence). CDR3 size: 15 residues. The V and J ends lost 4 bases and 5 bases, in that order; junction bases with no gene match: 7. The CDR3 DNA is TGTGCCAGCAGCTCATCCGGGACAGGGGTATATGGCTACACCTTC. Amino acids: CASSSSGTGVYGYTF.

This clone was found a few times. This chain uses TRBV7-9 with TRBJ1-5, with D perhaps TRBD1 (5 bases). Germline V CDR1 and CDR2: SEHNR, FQNEAQ (reference sequence). The CDR3 has 15 amino acids. V gave up 2 bases and J gave up 0 bases, with 8 bases separating them. The CDR3, as DNA: TGTGCCAGCAGCTTATCGGGGCATAGCAATCAGCCCCAGCATTTT. It encodes CASSLSGHSNQPQHF.

This clone turned up a few times. V usage is TRBV11-2 and J usage is TRBJ2-7; the D call may be TRBD1 or TRBD2 (5 bases each). CDR1 is SGHAT, CDR2 FQNNGV, per germline. The CDR3 runs 13 residues. The V end lost 7 bases, the J end lost 7 bases, and 17 bases lay between the germline ends. This CDR3 reads CASILLRGREQYF. In nucleotides, the CDR3 is TGTGCCAGCATCCTCCTCCGGGGACGAGAGCAGTACTTC.

The V call is TRBV20-1, the J call TRBJ2-5; tentative D call: TRBD1 (5 bases). The germline V and J ends were trimmed by 6 bases and 5 bases, with 10 bases remaining between them. CDR1 and CDR2 (germline): DFQATT, SNEGSKA (reference sequence). This CDR3 comprises 11 residues. In DNA, the CDR3 is TGCAGTGCGAGAAAGGGGGAGACCCAGTACTTC. This codes for CSARKGETQYF.

The chain has TRBV30 and TRBJ1-6; D not certain. The V gene's germline CDR1 is GTSNPN and CDR2 SVGIG (reference sequence). The V and J ends lost 4 bases and 7 bases respectively, with 17 bases between them. CDR3 length: 15 residues. DNA for the CDR3: TGTGCCTGGAACCTTCGGGAGATGGTGAATTCACCCCTCCACTTT. Its translation: CAWNLREMVNSPLHF.

The chain is built from TRBV30 and TRBJ1-2; the D gene is possibly TRBD1 (5 bases). This CDR3 is built from 12 residues. The germline V gene encodes CDR1 GTSNPN and CDR2 SVGIG (reference sequence). V lost 8 bases, J lost 4 bases, and 14 bases lay in between. The CDR3, as DNA: TGTGCCCGGGGAGGGACGGGCTATGGCTACACCTTC. As protein: CARGGTGYGYTF. The whole variable domain, remainder taken from reference TRBV30 and TRBJ1-2, is SQTIHQWPATLVQPVGSPLSLECTVEGTSNPNLYWYRQAAGRGLQLLFYSVGIGQISSEVPQNLSASRPQDRQFILSSKKLLLSDSGFYLCARGGTGYGYTFGSGTRLTVV.